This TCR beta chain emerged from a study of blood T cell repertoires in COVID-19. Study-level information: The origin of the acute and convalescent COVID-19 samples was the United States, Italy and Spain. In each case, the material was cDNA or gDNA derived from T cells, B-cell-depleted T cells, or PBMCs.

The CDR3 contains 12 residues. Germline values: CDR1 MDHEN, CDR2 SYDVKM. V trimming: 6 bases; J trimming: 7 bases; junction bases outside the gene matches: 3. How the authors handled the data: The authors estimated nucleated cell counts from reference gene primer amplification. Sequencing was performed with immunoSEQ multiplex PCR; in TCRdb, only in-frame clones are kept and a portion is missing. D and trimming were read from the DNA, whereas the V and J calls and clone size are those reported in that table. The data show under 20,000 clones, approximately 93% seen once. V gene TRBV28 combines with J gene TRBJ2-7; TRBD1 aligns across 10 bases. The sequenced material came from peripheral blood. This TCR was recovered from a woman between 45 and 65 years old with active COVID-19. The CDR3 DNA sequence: TGTGCCAGCAGGGGACAGGGGTGGGAGCAGTACTTC. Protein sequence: CASRGQGWEQYF.